These T cell receptor beta chains were read from a single sample in a study of CD8+ T cells in alopecia areata. Sequenced by immunoSEQ multiplex PCR; TCRdb stores in-frame clones only, minus some. Of about 200,000 clones in the sample, roughly 56% were seen once. The sequences come from CD4+ T cells sorted from blood, collected at week 4, from a patient treated with tofacitinib. The receptors derive from a human donor with alopecia areata. The CDR3 runs from the conserved cysteine through the conserved F or W. The D gene is left open where the match is weak. Only some rows state a clone size, as once, few, many or a class for expanded clones.

J,D,V,size,DNA,CDR3
TRBJ1-2,TRBD1,TRBV29-1,-,TGCAGCGCGATACCCCGGACAGGGGATTCTTACACCTTC,CSAIPRTGDSYTF
TRBJ2-1,-,TRBV27,once,TGTGCCAGCATGGAGGGGACCTACAATGAGCAGTTCTTC,CASMEGTYNEQFF
TRBJ1-4,-,TRBV30,-,TGTGCCTCGGACAGTGAGAATGAAAAACTGTTTTTT,CASDSENEKLFF
TRBJ1-1,-,TRBV15,-,TGTGCCACCAGCAGAGATCGGGAAGCTTTCTTT,CATSRDREAFF
TRBJ2-2,-,TRBV2,-,TGTGCCAGCGGGGAGGCAGATGGGGAGCTGTTTTTT,CASGEADGELFF
TRBJ1-5,-,TRBV30,-,TGTGCCTGGAGTGATTATAGTAATCAGCCCCAGCATTTT,CAWSDYSNQPQHF
TRBJ1-4,-,TRBV9,-,TGTGCCAGCAGCGTAGGGTTGGGTGAAAAACTGTTTTTT,CASSVGLGEKLFF
TRBJ2-5,TRBD1,TRBV15,-,TGTGCCACCAGCCAGGGACAGCCCCAAGAGACCCAGTACTTC,CATSQGQPQETQYF
TRBJ2-2,TRBD1,TRBV30,few,TGTGCCTGGAGTTTCTCTTGGGGACAGGGTTTCGAGAACACCGGGGAGCTGTTTTTT,CAWSFSWGQGFENTGELFF
TRBJ2-3,-,TRBV20-1,-,TGCAGTGCTAGTGAAATAGATACGCAGTATTTT,CSASEIDTQYF
TRBJ2-1,TRBD2,TRBV7-7,few,TGTGCCAGCAGCCGACTAGCGGGGGGCTCCAATGAGCAGTTCTTC,CASSRLAGGSNEQFF
TRBJ2-7,-,TRBV9,few,TGTGCCAGCAGCGCTGGTGATGGACTTACCTACGAGCAGTACTTC,CASSAGDGLTYEQYF
TRBJ2-1,TRBD1,TRBV7-2,few,TGTGCCAGCAGCTTAGGGGGGACAGGGTTTCGGAATGAGCAGTTCTTC,CASSLGGTGFRNEQFF
TRBJ2-3,-,TRBV5-6,-,TGTGCCAGCAGCTTGGGTCGAAGCACAGATACGCAGTATTTT,CASSLGRSTDTQYF
TRBJ2-7,TRBD1,TRBV10-3,-,TGTGCCATCAGTGATCCGGGACAGTTACTTTACGAGCAGTACTTC,CAISDPGQLLYEQYF